This TCR beta chain was recorded in a study of T-cell reconstitution after alpha-beta-depleted transplantation in children. Trimming took 1 base from V and 8 from J, leaving 22 bases between them. CDR1 is SGDLS, CDR2 YYNGEE, per germline. The length of the CDR3 is 17 residues. TCRbeta library preparation incorporated unique molecular identifiers. TCRdb re-derived calls from the PCR reads in MiXCR, one entry per CDR3 protein. The data show about 540,000 distinct CDR3 sequences, 15% to 20% seen once. This sequence joins TRBV9 and TRBJ2-1, with D possibly matching TRBD1 (6 bases). The sample consisted of PBMCs from the stem cell graft donor, taken from the stem cell graft. The receptor was isolated from a human donor who donated a stem cell graft to a child with acute lymphoblastic leukemia. In DNA form, the CDR3 reads TGTGCCAGCAGCGTACCATCAGGGGACACGAGTGAATATGAGCAGTTCTTC. Encoded protein: CASSVPSGDTSEYEQFF.